This T cell receptor (beta chain) derives from a study of response to subunit inactivated influenza vaccine. This CDR3 is 15 amino acids long. The ends were cut back, 5 bases at V and 5 bases at J, with 18 bases in the middle. In TCRdb, the RT-PCR reads were re-called with MiXCR into one record per CDR3 protein. The sample yields about 580,000 distinct CDR3 sequences, approximately 14% seen once. The starting material was PBMCs from blood, obtained 12 days after vaccination. The chain is built from TRBV12-3 or TRBV12-4 and TRBJ2-5, with D possibly being TRBD2 (5 bases). The clonotype was recovered from a middle-aged man who received an inactivated influenza vaccine. CDR3 amino acids: CASSLRTSSSETQYF. The CDR3, as DNA: TGTGCCAGCAGTCTCCGGACTTCCTCTTCGGAGACCCAGTACTTC.